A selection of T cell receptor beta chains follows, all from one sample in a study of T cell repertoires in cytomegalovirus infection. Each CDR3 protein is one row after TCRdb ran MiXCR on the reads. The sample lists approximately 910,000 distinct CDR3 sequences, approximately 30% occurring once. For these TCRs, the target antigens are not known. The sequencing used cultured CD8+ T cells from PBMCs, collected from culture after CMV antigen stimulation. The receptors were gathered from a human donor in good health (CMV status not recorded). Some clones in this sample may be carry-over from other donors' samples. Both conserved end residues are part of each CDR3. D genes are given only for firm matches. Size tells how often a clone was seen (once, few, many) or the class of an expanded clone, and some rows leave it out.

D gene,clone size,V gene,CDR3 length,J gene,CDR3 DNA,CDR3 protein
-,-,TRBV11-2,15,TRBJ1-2,TGTGCCAGCAGCTTAGACTCAATAATGTGGTATGGCTACACCTTC,CASSLDSIMWYGYTF
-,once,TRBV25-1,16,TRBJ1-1,TGTGCCAGCAGTGCCCCTCCCGGGTCTTCGAACACTGAAGCTTTCTTT,CASSAPPGSSNTEAFF
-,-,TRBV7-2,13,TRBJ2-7,TGTGCCAGCAGATTAGGACAGTTCTACGAGCAGTACTTC,CASRLGQFYEQYF
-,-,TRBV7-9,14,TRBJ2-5,TGTGCCAGCAGCTTAAACTGGGTACAAGAGACCCAGTACTTC,CASSLNWVQETQYF
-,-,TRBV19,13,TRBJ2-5,TGTGCCAGTAGTGGAGGGGCTGGGGAGACCCAGTACTTC,CASSGGAGETQYF
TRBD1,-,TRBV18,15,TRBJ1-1,TGTGCCAGCTCACCAGAGGACAGGGGGCTACGAGGCGCTTTCTTT,CASSPEDRGLRGAFF
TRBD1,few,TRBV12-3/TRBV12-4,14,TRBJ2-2,TGTGCCAGCAGGCGGGACAGGGCCACCGGGGAGCTGTTTTTT,CASRRDRATGELFF
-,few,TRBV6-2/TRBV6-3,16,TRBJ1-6,TGTGCCAGCCGGGACTTACCCCGCAGTGGAAATTCACCCCTCCACTTT,CASRDLPRSGNSPLHF
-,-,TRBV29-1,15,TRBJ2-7,TGCAGCGCCTGGTATCCGGGACCGCTCGCCTACGAGCAGTACTTC,CSAWYPGPLAYEQYF
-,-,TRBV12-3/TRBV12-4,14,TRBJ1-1,TGTGCCAGCAGCTTCCTCGTGGGGAAAACGGGGGCTTTCTTT,CASSFLVGKTGAFF
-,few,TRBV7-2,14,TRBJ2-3,TGTGCCAGCAGCTTACTCCGGCTCACAGATACGCAGTATTTT,CASSLLRLTDTQYF
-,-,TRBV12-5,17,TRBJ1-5,TGTGCTAGTGGTTTGGTACCGCGGCAGGCAGCAAATCAGCCCCAGCATTTT,CASGLVPRQAANQPQHF
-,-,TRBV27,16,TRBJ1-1,TGTGCCAGCAGTTTAAATTCTCCGGGGATGAGCACTGAAGCTTTCTTT,CASSLNSPGMSTEAFF
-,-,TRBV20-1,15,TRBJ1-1,TGCAGTGCTAGCGAGGACGTCACCCTGAACACTGAAGCTTTCTTT,CSASEDVTLNTEAFF
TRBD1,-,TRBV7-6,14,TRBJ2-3,TGTGCTAGCAGCCAGGGACAGCCCACAGATACGCAGTATTTT,CASSQGQPTDTQYF
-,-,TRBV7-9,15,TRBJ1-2,TGTGCCAGCAGCTTACCTGGCGGACCTAACTATGGCTACACCTTC,CASSLPGGPNYGYTF
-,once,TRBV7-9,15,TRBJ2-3,TGTGCCAGCAGCGGATCGGGGCACCTTGGAGATACGCAGTATTTT,CASSGSGHLGDTQYF
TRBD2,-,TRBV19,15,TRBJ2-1,TGTGCCAGTAGAATAGCGGGGGCTGGGGGGAATGAGCAGTTCTTC,CASRIAGAGGNEQFF
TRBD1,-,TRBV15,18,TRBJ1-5,TGTGCCACCAGCAGTGACCCGATGGACAGGGGTTACAATCAGCCCCAGCATTTT,CATSSDPMDRGYNQPQHF
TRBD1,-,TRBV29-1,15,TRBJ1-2,TGCAGCGTTCCCTGGGACAGGGGGTCTCGAGATGGCTACACCTTC,CSVPWDRGSRDGYTF